The 15 T cell receptor beta chains given below trace back to one sample, sequenced in a study of identical twins. TCRdb re-called the 5' RACE reads through MiXCR, storing one row per CDR3 protein. In the table there are 600,000 to 850,000 distinct CDR3 sequences, roughly 18% of which are singletons. This sample was shared with a second study, whose subject was T cells expressing NK-cell markers.

Sequenced sample: PBMCs. Receptors were obtained from a woman aged 18-30 years in good health.

This clonotype showed up just a few times. The rearrangement uses TRBV5-1 and TRBJ2-2; D is ambiguous. V was cut by 0 bases and J by 6 bases, with 15 bases left in between. The CDR3 runs 16 residues. CDR1 SGHRS and CDR2 YFSETQ come from the germline V gene. The CDR3 sequence is CASSLVAGRPAGELFF. The CDR3 DNA is TGCGCCAGCAGCTTGGTGGCAGGCCGTCCAGCCGGGGAGCTGTTTTTT.

This clonotype was observed a handful of times. CDR3: CASSLARTAGNTIYF. Written as DNA, the CDR3 is TGTGCCAGCAGCTTAGCGAGGACAGCTGGAAACACCATATATTTT. The J gene is TRBJ1-3, the V gene TRBV7-9; possibly TRBD1 for D (6 bases). Looked up from germline, CDR1 is SEHNR and CDR2 is FQNEAQ (reference sequence). The CDR3 extends over 15 amino acids. The ends were cut back, 0 bases at V and 2 bases at J, with 8 bases in the middle.

Written as DNA, the CDR3 is TGTGCCAGCAGCCACCAAGACAGGGGGCTACCTAGGACTGAAGCTTTCTTT. Residues: CASSHQDRGLPRTEAFF. The rearrangement joins TRBV9 to TRBJ1-1; 10 bases line up with TRBD1. The CDR3 covers 17 residues. Germline V gene lookup returns CDR1 SGDLS and CDR2 YYNGEE. The V segment lost 4 bases and the J segment 5 bases; nucleotides outside the gene matches: 14. Using reference TRBV9 and TRBJ1-1 for the parts outside the CDR3, the full variable domain is DSGVTQTPKHLITATGQRVTLRCSPRSGDLSVYWYQQSLDQGLQFLIQYYNGEERAKGNILERFSAQQFPDLHSELNLSSLELGDSALYFCASSHQDRGLPRTEAFFGQGTRLTVV.

This clonotype was detected many times. This chain links TRBV12-3 or TRBV12-4 with TRBJ1-5; no reliable D call. Trimming stripped 3 bases from V and 4 bases from J, with 7 bases between. This CDR3 is built from 13 residues. The CDR3 DNA follows: TGTGCCAGCAGTTTGGCCCAGAATCAGCCCCAGCATTTT. As protein: CASSLAQNQPQHF.

The chain combines TRBV20-1 with TRBJ1-5, with 9 nucleotides matching TRBD1. Trimming at V came to 4 bases and at J to 9 bases, leaving 7 bases not matched to a gene. The germline CDR1 and CDR2 sequences are DFQATT and SNEGSKA (reference sequence). This CDR3 is 13 amino acids long. CDR3: CSAMGQGEWPQHF. The CDR3 DNA follows: TGCAGTGCTATGGGACAGGGCGAGTGGCCCCAGCATTTT.

V and J are TRBV5-1 and TRBJ2-3; perhaps D is TRBD1 or TRBD2 (5 bases each). Germline loops: CDR1 SGHRS, CDR2 YFSETQ. The CDR3 contains 16 residues. Trimming removed 4 bases from V and 2 bases from J, with 17 bases in between. For the CDR3, the DNA is TGCGCCAGCAGCCCTGGGGCGGGCCGTTCCACAGATACGCAGTATTTT. Protein: CASSPGAGRSTDTQYF.

This clonotype came up a few times. The gene calls are TRBV15 and TRBJ1-5; D gene unclear. Germline-derived CDR1 and CDR2 are LNHNV and YYDKDF (reference sequence). The V end was cut by 11 bases, the J end by 3 bases, with 20 bases between. The CDR3 is 15 residues long. This CDR3 reads CASQIDRGNNQPQHF. CDR3 sequence (DNA): TGTGCCTCACAGATCGACCGCGGAAACAATCAGCCCCAGCATTTT.

This clonotype came up a few times. This rearrangement joins TRBV20-1 to TRBJ2-3, with 9 bases identical to TRBD1. J gave up 0 bases and V 3 bases, and 4 bases lay outside the gene matches. Germline CDR1 reads DFQATT; CDR2 reads SNEGSKA (reference sequence). This CDR3 region has 15 residues. This chain's CDR3 is CSASRDRDSTDTQYF. The CDR3 DNA reads TGCAGTGCTAGCCGGGACAGGGACAGCACAGATACGCAGTATTTT.

Ten or more counts support this clonotype. The chain is built from TRBV29-1 and TRBJ2-7; D is unclear. Per the germline V gene, CDR1 is SQVTM and CDR2 is ANQGSEA. Between the trimmed V and J ends, which lost 6 bases and 4 bases, there was a span of 13 bases. The CDR3 covers 12 residues. This chain's CDR3 is CSVGPQRYEQYF. The DNA for the CDR3 is TGCAGCGTCGGACCGCAAAGATACGAGCAGTACTTC.

This clonotype appeared many times. The rearrangement links TRBV12-3 or TRBV12-4 to TRBJ1-6; a weak D match, TRBD1 (5 bases). V was trimmed by 6 bases and J by 12 bases, leaving 12 bases between them. This CDR3 spans 12 amino acids. In DNA, the CDR3 is TGTGCCAGCAGCTGGGGGGGTAAACCCCTCCACTTT. Amino acid sequence: CASSWGGKPLHF.

The rearrangement links TRBV5-1 to TRBJ2-2; 7 nucleotides align to TRBD1. This CDR3 comprises 14 residues. V shed 5 bases and J 6 bases; nucleotides not matched to a gene: 7. The germline CDR1 and CDR2 sequences are SGHRS and YFSETQ. The CDR3 DNA is TGCGCCAGCAGACGACAGGGCGGCCCCGGGGAGCTGTTTTTT. Its translation: CASRRQGGPGELFF.

This clonotype has a handful of counts. The V call is TRBV5-1, the J call TRBJ2-2; D is possibly TRBD1 or TRBD2 (5 bases each). The CDR3 consists of 14 residues. The ends were cut back, 3 bases at V and 6 bases at J, with 12 bases in the middle. CDR1 is SGHRS, CDR2 YFSETQ, per germline. The DNA for the CDR3 is TGCGCCAGCAGCTCAGGACACGGGGCCGGGGAGCTGTTTTTT. This encodes CASSSGHGAGELFF. The whole variable domain, remainder taken from reference TRBV5-1 and TRBJ2-2, is KAGVTQTPRYLIKTRGQQVTLSCSPISGHRSVSWYQQTPGQGLQFLFEYFSETQRNKGNFPGRFSGRQFSNSRSEMNVSTLELGDSALYLCASSSGHGAGELFFGEGSRLTVL.

This clonotype was found a few times. The chain has TRBV7-2 and TRBJ2-1; D may be TRBD1 (5 bases). CDR3 length: 14 residues. CDR1 and CDR2 (germline): SGHTA, FQGNSA. Trimming took off 3 bases at V and 10 bases at J, with 16 bases between the two ends. The CDR3 sequence is CASSLAVQGGEQFF. CDR3 sequence (DNA): TGTGCCAGCAGCTTGGCGGTGCAGGGTGGGGAGCAGTTCTTC.

This clonotype was seen only a few times. V usage is TRBV12-5 and J usage is TRBJ1-3; D is undetermined. The CDR3 sequence is 15 residues long. V was cut by 4 bases and J by 8 bases, with 18 bases left in between. Germline loops: CDR1 LGHNT, CDR2 FRNRAP. For the CDR3, the DNA is TGTGCTAGTGGTTCATCCACTTCAATTTGGGACACCATATATTTT. It is translated as CASGSSTSIWDTIYF.

CDR3 protein: CSARYTSGYTDTQYF. The CDR3 nucleotides read TGCAGTGCTAGGTACACTAGCGGGTACACAGATACGCAGTATTTT. The chain employs TRBV20-1 and TRBJ2-3, with 9 bases identical to TRBD2. The J segment lost 2 bases and the V segment lost 3 bases, leaving 6 bases of the junction unmatched. Germline V gives CDR1 DFQATT, CDR2 SNEGSKA (reference sequence). CDR3 size: 15 residues.